This passage covers 23 T cell receptor beta chains from one sample sequenced in a study of human T cells and chemical hapten exposure. Total RNA was extracted from unfractionated whole blood. One entry per CDR3 protein, called by TCRdb with MiXCR from the 5' RACE reads. The data contain around 140,000 distinct CDR3 sequences, around 4% of them singletons. The receptors come from a female donor in good health.

This clonotype was picked up many times. The chain has TRBV10-3 and TRBJ2-3; D is unclear. V gave up 3 bases and J gave up 0 bases, with 7 bases separating them. The CDR3 totals 14 residues. The germline V gene has CDR1 ENHRY and CDR2 SYGVKD. This CDR3 is CAISESLSTDTQYF. For the CDR3, the DNA is TGTGCCATCAGTGAAAGCCTCAGCACAGATACGCAGTATTTT.

This clonotype came up many times. The V call is TRBV12-3 or TRBV12-4, the J call TRBJ2-7; TRBD1 matches at 12 bases. The CDR3 has 18 residues. With V trimmed by 4 bases and J by 4 bases, 14 bases remained unmatched. CDR3 DNA sequence: TGTGCCAGCAGTTCCGGGACAGGGGGCGTATTAGTTGAGTACGAGCAGTACTTC. This codes for CASSSGTGGVLVEYEQYF.

This clonotype was counted only a few times. J is TRBJ1-5 and V is TRBV15; 11 bases are shared with TRBD1. Germline V gene data show CDR1 as LNHNV and CDR2 as YYDKDF (reference sequence). V lost 2 bases to trimming and J lost 1 base; unmatched junction nucleotides: 7. This CDR3 comprises 18 residues. The CDR3, as DNA: TGTGCCACCAGCAGATGGTGGGACAGGGGGGCGAGCAATCAGCCCCAGCATTTT. The encoded protein is CATSRWWDRGASNQPQHF.

This clonotype showed up just a few times. The gene calls are TRBV5-1 and TRBJ1-1; 7 positions agree with TRBD1. The trim removed 4 bases at V and 1 base at J, leaving 7 bases unmatched. The CDR3 covers 15 residues. Germline V lookup: CDR1 SGHRS, CDR2 YFSETQ. The CDR3 DNA reads as TGCGCCAGCAGCCCCCCACAGGGGCGGAACACTGAAGCTTTCTTT. It encodes CASSPPQGRNTEAFF.

Worth noting for this clonotype: One base away lies a much larger clone, so this may be a sequencing read error. The J gene is TRBJ1-1, the V gene TRBV7-3, with D possibly being TRBD1 (6 bases). Germline V gives CDR1 SGHTA, CDR2 FQGTGA. V shed 4 bases and J shed 11 bases, with 14 bases lying between them. CDR3 length equals 12 residues. The DNA for the CDR3 is TGTGCCAGCAGCTGTAACGTAGGGGGTGCTTTCTTT. This sequence encodes CASSCNVGGAFF.

This clonotype was picked up many times. The chain carries TRBV20-1 and TRBJ2-5, with no clear D. Trimming cost V 5 bases and J 1 base, with 8 bases left between them. The CDR3 is made up of 12 amino acids. From germline, CDR1 is DFQATT and CDR2 SNEGSKA (reference sequence). CDR3 protein: CSALKSQETQYF. CDR3 DNA sequence: TGCAGTGCTTTGAAATCCCAAGAGACCCAGTACTTC.

This clonotype has a count of ten or more. The V and J genes are TRBV9 and TRBJ1-5; D not resolved. Trimming left V 3 bases short and J 0 bases short, with 4 bases between. Germline V gives CDR1 SGDLS, CDR2 YYNGEE. The CDR3 sequence is 13 residues long. The CDR3 DNA follows: TGTGCCAGCAGCGGTACTAGCAATCAGCCCCAGCATTTT. Translating it yields CASSGTSNQPQHF.

This clonotype was detected many times. The chain carries TRBV10-2 and TRBJ2-5; TRBD2 might be the D (5 bases). The CDR3 runs 15 residues. The germline V gene encodes CDR1 WSHSY and CDR2 SAAADI. V was pared by 2 bases and J by 5 bases, with 15 bases between. CDR3 sequence: CASSEMGRGRETQYF. CDR3 coding DNA: TGCGCCAGCAGTGAGATGGGGAGAGGCAGGGAGACCCAGTACTTC.

The chain employs TRBV29-1 and TRBJ1-2; the D is unclear. Looked up from germline, CDR1 is SQVTM and CDR2 is ANQGSEA. This CDR3 has 11 residues. Trimming cost V 3 bases and J 3 bases, with 5 bases left between them. The CDR3 DNA reads TGCAGCGTTGAGACTGACTATGGCTACACCTTC. Amino acids: CSVETDYGYTF.

This clonotype was observed many times. The chain uses TRBV4-3 and TRBJ1-5; 7 bases fit TRBD1. J gave up 5 bases and V 1 base, and 5 bases lay outside the gene matches. The CDR3 is 15 amino acids. The germline CDR1 and CDR2 sequences are LGHNA and YSLEER. Written as DNA, the CDR3 is TGCGCCAGCAGCCAAGGAAGGGGGCTAGATCAGCCCCAGCATTTT. Translating gives CASSQGRGLDQPQHF.

This clonotype was seen repeatedly, ten times or more. The J gene is TRBJ2-4, the V gene TRBV7-2; 7 positions agree with TRBD2. Germline V lookup: CDR1 SGHTA, CDR2 FQGNSA. The V gene end was trimmed by 4 bases and the J gene end by 0 bases; junction bases not matched to a gene: 0. The CDR3 is made up of 14 amino acids. The CDR3 is CASSWGGAKNIQYF. DNA of the CDR3: TGTGCCAGCAGCTGGGGGGGAGCCAAAAACATTCAGTACTTC.

There are many counts of this clonotype. The chain has TRBV28 and TRBJ1-4, with 9 bases fitting TRBD1. Germline assignment: CDR1 MDHEN and CDR2 SYDVKM. V dropped 5 bases and J dropped 8; count of bases not matched to a gene: 9. This CDR3 region has 15 residues. CDR3: CASSPWTGVEEKLFF. CDR3 DNA sequence: TGTGCCAGCAGTCCCTGGACAGGGGTGGAGGAAAAACTGTTTTTT. Together with reference TRBV28 and TRBJ1-4, the CDR3 gives the full variable domain: DVKVTQSSRYLVKRTGEKVFLECVQDMDHENMFWYRQDPGLGLRLIYFSYDVKMKEKGDIPEGYSVSREKKERFSLILESASTNQTSMYLCASSPWTGVEEKLFFGSGTQLSVL.

This clonotype has ten or more counts. This chain connects TRBV27 to TRBJ2-1; the D call may be TRBD1 or TRBD2 (5 bases each). Germline CDR1 reads MNHEY; CDR2 reads SMNVEV (reference sequence). Trimming stripped 5 bases from V and 0 bases from J, with 8 bases between. This CDR3 is 14 amino acids long. The CDR3 DNA reads as TGTGCCAGCAGTGGGGGAAGCTCCTACAATGAGCAGTTCTTC. It encodes CASSGGSSYNEQFF.

This clonotype was recorded many times. The chain joins TRBV20-1 to TRBJ1-4, with a possible D match to TRBD1 (5 bases). Trimming removed 5 bases at V and 3 bases at J, with 13 bases between. Germline assignment: CDR1 DFQATT and CDR2 SNEGSKA (reference sequence). This CDR3 is 14 amino acids long. The CDR3 DNA is TGCAGTGCTCGTTGGGGGGAGGCTAATGAAAAACTGTTTTTT. It encodes CSARWGEANEKLFF.

The sample holds many counts of this clonotype. This chain connects TRBV2 to TRBJ2-7, with 7 nucleotides matching TRBD1. V lost 3 bases, J lost 5 bases, and 4 bases stayed unmatched. The CDR3 covers 13 residues. Germline CDR1 is SNHLY and CDR2 is FYNNEI. This CDR3 reads CASSDRGHDEQYF. CDR3 nucleotides: TGTGCCAGCAGTGATAGGGGGCACGACGAGCAGTACTTC.

This clonotype was detected ten times or more. CDR3 sequence reads: CASSLYTRSSGANVLTF. The CDR3 DNA reads as TGTGCCAGCAGCCTATACACGAGGAGTTCTGGGGCCAACGTCCTGACTTTC. The chain links TRBV21-1 to TRBJ2-6. TRBV21-1 is a documented pseudogene. CDR3 length: 17 amino acids.

This clonotype has ten or more counts. V gene TRBV20-1 combines with J gene TRBJ2-3, with a tentative D call TRBD2 (5 bases). Trimming took off 2 bases at V and 3 bases at J, with 12 bases between the two ends. The CDR3 is 14 amino acids. Looked up from germline, CDR1 is DFQATT and CDR2 is SNEGSKA (reference sequence). The CDR3 reads CSARRASRTDTQYF. The CDR3 DNA reads TGCAGTGCTAGAAGGGCTAGCAGGACAGATACGCAGTATTTT.

Ten or more counts support this clonotype. The chain employs TRBV12-5 and TRBJ1-6; D unclear. With 1 base removed from V and 13 bases from J, the gap between germline ends came to 11 bases. The V gene's germline CDR1 is LGHNT and CDR2 FRNRAP. This CDR3 has 13 residues. The chain's CDR3 is CASGLERPAPLHF. The DNA for the CDR3 is TGTGCTAGTGGTTTGGAGCGGCCGGCGCCCCTCCACTTT.

This clonotype appeared many times. The chain carries TRBV2 and TRBJ1-4, with a possible D match to TRBD1 (5 bases). The length of the CDR3 is 12 residues. V was trimmed by 3 bases and J by 8 bases, leaving 7 bases between them. Germline V gene data show CDR1 as SNHLY and CDR2 as FYNNEI. CDR3 loop: CASSEGPEKLFF. The DNA of the CDR3 is TGTGCCAGCAGTGAGGGACCGGAAAAACTGTTTTTT.

This chain connects TRBV6-5 to TRBJ1-5, with TRBD1 identical over 12 bases. The junction had 15 bases not matched to a gene; V was cut back by 5 bases and J by 4 bases. Germline-derived CDR1 and CDR2 are MNHEY and SVGAGI. The CDR3 totals 19 residues. The CDR3 spells CASSPGTGGGGWGNQPQHF. DNA of the CDR3: TGTGCCAGCAGTCCGGGGACAGGGGGCGGCGGATGGGGAAATCAGCCCCAGCATTTT.

Many counts were recorded for this clonotype. The V and J genes are TRBV5-1 and TRBJ2-6, with D unresolved. This CDR3 contains 15 residues. The germline gives CDR1 SGHRS, CDR2 YFSETQ. Trimming took 2 bases from V and 0 from J, leaving 6 bases between them. CDR3 bases: TGCGCCAGCAGCTTTACCAGCTCTGGGGCCAACGTCCTGACTTTC. Its protein is CASSFTSSGANVLTF.

In this sample, this clonotype turned up many times. J is TRBJ2-7 and V is TRBV5-1, with D perhaps TRBD2 (6 bases). V was trimmed by 6 bases and J by 7 bases, leaving 17 bases between them. There are 13 residues in the CDR3. In germline, CDR1 is SGHRS, CDR2 YFSETQ. The CDR3 DNA sequence: TGCGCCAGCACCTCCCCGGGCCGGGGGGAGCAGTACTTC. Protein sequence: CASTSPGRGEQYF.

This clonotype occurred once. A clone one base away is much larger, so this may be a read error. V gene TRBV10-3 combines with J gene TRBJ1-6, with D tentatively TRBD1 (5 bases). Germline V lookup: CDR1 ENHRY, CDR2 SYGVKD. This CDR3 has 13 amino acids. The CDR3 nucleotides read TGTGCCATCAGGACAGATTATAATTCACCCCTCAACTTT. This codes for CAIRTDYNSPLNF.